A selection of T cell receptor beta chains follows, all from one sample in a study of OX40 agonist ivuxolimab in advanced cancers. Here immunoSEQ multiplex PCR was the method, and the copy in TCRdb shows in-frame clones only, minus some. The sample lists roughly 67,000 clones; 80% to 95% were seen once. Sequences were derived from CD4+ or CD8+ T cells sorted from blood, sampled in a trial of the OX40 agonist ivuxolimab. Every receptor here comes from an adult with an advanced solid tumor such as melanoma, head and neck, liver or kidney cancer. CDR3s include the opening cysteine and the closing phenylalanine or tryptophan. A D gene is named only where the DNA matches it firmly. Clone size is given for some rows only: seen once, a few or many times, or a class if the clone is expanded.

D gene	clone size	V gene	J gene	CDR3 DNA	CDR3 protein
.	.	TRBV4-1	TRBJ2-2	TGCGCCAGCAGCCCTTGGACAGTTAACACCGGGGAGCTGTTTTTT	CASSPWTVNTGELFF
TRBD2	.	TRBV2	TRBJ2-3	TGTGCCAGCACCCAGCGGGGGGCAGGGACAGATACGCAGTATTTT	CASTQRGAGTDTQYF
TRBD2	.	TRBV19	TRBJ2-7	TGTGCCAGCACTACGGGGGGTGGAGAGCAGTACTTC	CASTTGGGEQYF
TRBD2	.	TRBV6-6	TRBJ2-2	TGTGCCAGCAGTTATTCGGGGGGATCCACCGGGGAGCTGTTTTTT	CASSYSGGSTGELFF
.	.	TRBV7-6	TRBJ2-7	TGTGCCAGCAGCTTAGAACTAGACTACGAGCAGTACTTC	CASSLELDYEQYF
TRBD1	once	TRBV7-6	TRBJ2-2	TGTGCCAGCAGATCGGGACAGGATAACACCGGGGAGCTGTTTTTT	CASRSGQDNTGELFF
.	once	TRBV9	TRBJ2-5	TGTGCCAGCAGCGTAGGCCTTTCGATGTCGGGAGTAGGAGAGACCCAGTACTTC	CASSVGLSMSGVGETQYF
TRBD2	.	TRBV19	TRBJ2-5	TGTGCCAGTAGTATCTTGCGGGGGGGTCAAGAGACCCAGTACTTC	CASSILRGGQETQYF
.	.	TRBV9	TRBJ1-1	TGTGCCAGCAGCGTAGGGGATGGGACTGAAGCTTTCTTT	CASSVGDGTEAFF
.	.	TRBV12-5	TRBJ2-7	TGTGCTAGTGGTTTGGGGACAGCATACGAGCAGTACTTC	CASGLGTAYEQYF
.	.	TRBV5-5	TRBJ1-5	TGTGCCAGCAGCTTGGGGGCAGGGGTACTCAATCAGCCCCAGCATTTT	CASSLGAGVLNQPQHF
TRBD2	.	TRBV4-1	TRBJ2-1	TGCGCCAGCAGCCACTTTAGCGGGAGCTCCTACAATGAGCAGTTCTTC	CASSHFSGSSYNEQFF
TRBD2	.	TRBV7-9	TRBJ2-1	TGTGCCAGCAGCCCCCAAAGCGGGGGGGACAATGAGCAGTTCTTC	CASSPQSGGDNEQFF
TRBD2	.	TRBV19	TRBJ2-5	TGTGCCAGTAGTAGAAACGGACTAGCGGGAGAGGGGGAGACCCAGTACTTC	CASSRNGLAGEGETQYF
.	.	TRBV19	TRBJ2-5	TGTGCCAGTGGGGACTGGGGGGAGACCCAGTACTTC	CASGDWGETQYF
.	.	TRBV2	TRBJ1-5	TGTGCCAGCAGTGATGTTATATATAGCAATCAGCCCCAGCATTTT	CASSDVIYSNQPQHF
TRBD1	.	TRBV11-2	TRBJ1-2	TGTGCCAGCAGCTTAGAGGGACAGGTGGCCTATGGCTACACCTTC	CASSLEGQVAYGYTF
.	.	TRBV7-8	TRBJ1-3	TGTGCCAGCAGCTTACAGGGTGCAGGAAACACCATATATTTT	CASSLQGAGNTIYF
.	.	TRBV7-3	TRBJ2-3	.	CASSSLSLDTQYF
.	once	TRBV27	TRBJ2-1	TGTGCCAGCAGCGATCACAATGAGCAGTTCTTC	CASSDHNEQFF
.	.	TRBV9	TRBJ1-3	TGTGCCAGCAGCGAAAGTGGGACATCTGGAAACACCATATATTTT	CASSESGTSGNTIYF
.	.	TRBV27	TRBJ1-2	TGTGCCAGCACCTCACGGGGGGGAAGGAACTACACCTTC	CASTSRGGRNYTF
.	.	TRBV2	TRBJ2-7	TGTGCCAGCAGCGGGCCGAGGGGTGACCCAGACGACGAGCAGTACTTC	CASSGPRGDPDDEQYF
TRBD1	.	TRBV19	TRBJ2-5	TGTGCCAGTAGTATTTCCGGGACAGGGGCGGGGGAGACCCAGTACTTC	CASSISGTGAGETQYF
TRBD2	.	TRBV12-5	TRBJ2-1	TGTGCTAGCTCCGGGACTAGTTACAATGAGCAGTTCTTC	CASSGTSYNEQFF
.	.	TRBV4-1	TRBJ2-6	TGCGCCAGCAGCCATCGCGAAGCCGGGGCCAACGTCCTGACTTTC	CASSHREAGANVLTF
TRBD2	once	TRBV2	TRBJ2-2	TGTGCCAGCGAACTAGCGGGGGTCGCCGGGGAGCTGTTTTTT	CASELAGVAGELFF
.	.	TRBV10-3	TRBJ2-7	TGTGCCACCGAAGACAGTTACGAGCAGTACTTC	CATEDSYEQYF
TRBD2	.	TRBV7-3	TRBJ2-7	TGTGCCAGCAGCGTAACTAGCGGGGGGTCCTACGAGCAGTACTTC	CASSVTSGGSYEQYF
.	once	TRBV9	TRBJ2-3	TGTGCCAGCAGCTCCCCCCGGGGGGCGGCCGCAGATACGCAGTATTTT	CASSSPRGAAADTQYF
.	.	TRBV4-1	TRBJ1-1	TGCGCCAGCAGCCAGTACCACGGGTCTGAAGCTTTCTTT	CASSQYHGSEAFF
.	.	TRBV6-5	TRBJ2-1	TGTGCCAGCAGTTACGCCCGCCCGGGCAATGAGCAGTTCTTC	CASSYARPGNEQFF
.	.	TRBV7-9	TRBJ2-3	TGTGCCAGCAACTATGGGTTGAGGGACGACACAGATACGCAGTATTTT	CASNYGLRDDTDTQYF
TRBD2	.	TRBV7-9	TRBJ2-3	TGTGCCAGCAGCTACCGGACTAGCGGGGGCTCAGATACGCAGTATTTT	CASSYRTSGGSDTQYF
TRBD2	once	TRBV6-5	TRBJ2-7	TGTGCCAGCAGTTACTCGAGGCAGCGGGGGGACCACGAGCAGTACTTC	CASSYSRQRGDHEQYF
.	few	TRBV30	TRBJ1-2	TGTGCCTGGAGTGTTCAGCTCGGCTACACCTTC	CAWSVQLGYTF
TRBD1	.	TRBV5-1	TRBJ1-1	TGCGCCAGCAGCTCCAGGCCCGGACAGGGGTCGGTAGGGACTGAAGCTTTCTTT	CASSSRPGQGSVGTEAFF
TRBD1	.	TRBV2	TRBJ1-2	TGTGCCAGCATCGACAGGGAGAGGGACTATGGCTACACCTTC	CASIDRERDYGYTF
.	.	TRBV10-3	TRBJ2-2	TGTGCCATCACTGCGGGAAGGAACACCGGGGAGCTGTTTTTT	CAITAGRNTGELFF
.	.	TRBV7-8	TRBJ1-5	TGTGCCAGCAGCCAAGCCCGTGGGGGTCAGGGCAATCAGCCCCAGCATTTT	CASSQARGGQGNQPQHF
.	.	TRBV19	TRBJ2-6	TGTGCCAGTAGTACCCCCGACAGCTACTCTGGGGCCAACGTCCTGACTTTC	CASSTPDSYSGANVLTF
.	.	TRBV28	TRBJ2-7	TGTGCCAGCATGGCATACTCCTACGAGCAGTACTTC	CASMAYSYEQYF
TRBD2	.	TRBV15	TRBJ2-5	TGTGCCACCAGCAGCTCTAGCGGGGTACAAGAGACCCAGTACTTC	CATSSSSGVQETQYF
TRBD1	.	TRBV4-3	TRBJ2-3	TGCGCCAGCAGCCAAGTAGGGCCGGACAGGTTAGAGGGCACAGATACGCAGTATTTT	CASSQVGPDRLEGTDTQYF
.	.	TRBV29-1	TRBJ2-7	TGCAGCGTTGTGTTCTTCGGCGAGCAGTACTTC	CSVVFFGEQYF
TRBD2	.	TRBV14	TRBJ2-7	TGTGCCAGCAGCCAAGTTGGGGGCCTTAGCGGGGACGTCTCCTACGAGCAGTACTTC	CASSQVGGLSGDVSYEQYF
.	.	TRBV4-1	TRBJ2-7	TGCGCCAGCAGCCAAGTGGACGTAGACTCCTACGAGCAGTACTTC	CASSQVDVDSYEQYF
.	once	TRBV4-2	TRBJ1-1	TGTGCCAGCAGCCAGTCGGGGCCATCGAACACTGAAGCTTTCTTT	CASSQSGPSNTEAFF
.	.	TRBV5-6	TRBJ2-3	TGTGCCAGCAGTTCCGGGACAACTAGCACAGATACGCAGTATTTT	CASSSGTTSTDTQYF